This T cell receptor beta chain appears in the sequencing data of a study of cytomegalovirus exposure and HLA in healthy donors. Study-wide findings and caveats: High sensitivity and specificity were reportedly achieved when the classifier diagnosed cytomegalovirus status.

Concerning this clone: Its antigen remains unknown.

Produced via immunoSEQ multiplex PCR; TCRdb's table is partial and in-frame only. The sample shows around 120,000 clones, 85% to 90% of them seen only once. The sample comprised PBMCs. The TCR was taken from a woman between 18 and 30 years old in good health and CMV-seropositive.

CDR3: CASSQPSGGLAFF. Here the CDR3 DNA reads TGTGCCAGCAGTCAGCCCTCAGGGGGCTTAGCTTTCTTT. The chain is built from TRBV14 and TRBJ1-1; TRBD1 aligns across 8 bases. J lost 10 bases, V lost 6 bases, and 10 bases had no gene match. The CDR3 consists of 13 residues. Germline V gene data show CDR1 as SGHDN and CDR2 as FVKESK.